This T cell receptor (beta chain) was profiled in a study of shared clonotypes between healthy human individuals (dated by TCRdb to the early 2020s). For the wider study: The cohort comprised two women and three men aged 18 to 49 years. Per donor, three plates each were used for CD4 naive and CD4 memory, two for CD8 naive, and one for CD8 memory. The study deeply sequenced blood TCR repertoires of several healthy adults to estimate repertoire size and the extent of clonotype sharing between individuals. Libraries were prepared and TCR repertoires were sequenced by different laboratories using diverse techniques, in order to increase sequencing depth and limit assay-specific biases. Leukapheresis yielded between about 0.85 and 9 billion PBMCs per donor.

The paper's findings and limits, for the study overall: Naive subsets generally had larger estimated clonotype richness than memory subsets. Sampling was limited to blood, and TCR repertoires in tissue likely differ from TCR repertoires in blood. Rarefaction of sorted-subset datasets indicated incomplete sequencing despite the large sequencing depth. Higher generation probabilities were observed for clonotypes shared by all four sorted-subset donors than for non-shared clonotypes. When a few donors were compared, the shared fraction of clonotypes was 5% to 6.5% for naive CD4, around 3.5% for naive CD8, about 2.5% for memory CD4, and 0.35% to 0.5% for memory CD8. Because the study included a small number of donors, the genetic and exposure-history diversity represented was limited. Based on pairwise subsampling, the degree of clonotype sharing among donors was expected to be affected by sequencing depth.

CD8 naive samples were obtained by positive selection for CCR7 among CD45RO-negative cells, yielding a CD45RA+CCR7+ population from which TemRA cells were excluded. The donors were healthy, HIV-negative adults with no recently reported acute infections or vaccinations. Every donor was a Caucasian adult living in Nashville, Tennessee, USA. Blood was collected by leukapheresis, and PBMCs were isolated by Ficoll-Histopaque density gradient centrifugation and then cryopreserved in liquid nitrogen vapor phase. Analytical flow cytometry was used to check the purity and quantity of each magnetically sorted T cell population. From each sorted fraction, genomic DNA was isolated and quantified by UV absorbance on a Nanodrop 2000c. As for this clone: Its antigen is still unknown. There are no base qualities to consult, and no much larger clone falls within one base.

Inclusive of the bounding cysteine and phenylalanine, the CDR3 is 18 residues long. The CDR3 DNA has 54 bases and is translated from base 1. As encoded in the germline V gene, CDR1 is SGDLS while CDR2 is YYNGEE. V loses 3 bases at its end and J loses 0 bases; junction bases beyond the gene matches: 14. Using the deep immunoSEQ assay, TCR CDR3 regions were amplified from genomic DNA by multiplex PCR. For each cell subset, the extracted genomic DNA was distributed evenly across all wells of several immunoSEQ 96-well plates, and each plate served as one replicate. Each replicate PCR for sorted subsets received about 210 ng genomic DNA, equal to roughly 33,000 T cell genomes. Purified libraries were quantified with a Qubit 3.0 fluorometer, sized on a Bioanalyzer 2100, and re-quantified with the KAPA Library Quantification kit. A separate single-read 150-cycle Illumina NextSeq 550 flow cell was used to sequence each immunoSEQ 96-well plate. The paper's processing steps were these. Because the immunoSEQ output held only junctional sequences and lacked quality scores, the filtering could not match the filtering applied to full-length reads. Sequences were annotated with PyIR, a Python wrapper for IgBLAST v1.9, and V/J genes and CDR3 were assigned using IMGT germline references. Any read was removed if the V/J assignment was weak (E-value above 1e-6), the CDR3 was missing, or the read contained stop codons, out-of-frame junctions, or ambiguous translated residues. V3J clonotypes were defined by identical inferred V gene, J gene, and CDR3 amino acid sequence. The percentage overlap between two repertoires was calculated by dividing the number of shared unique clonotypes by the size of the smaller repertoire. Repertoire richness was assessed with RTK rarefaction, the Chao1 estimator, and Recon v2.1 estimates of unobserved clonotypes. For all TCRbeta clonotypes obtained by the gDNA method from a few donors, generation probabilities were computed with OLGA. Sourced from immuneACCESS, this table was stored by TCRdb with only in-frame sequences that have V and J called. A share of the clones is absent; for the studies checked, an unresolved V gene accounts for under half, and the remainder has no known explanation. D and trimming come from the DNA, and the V and J calls and clone size come from that table. In this sample the table shows under 1 million clones, 90% to 95% of which occur a single time. The top ten clonotypes cover more than 20% of the sample.

The chain is assembled from TRBV9 and TRBJ2-5, with 7 central nucleotides matching TRBD1. Sequenced: naive CD8+ T cells sorted from blood. In light of the paper, this sample's cell subset or site label describes: CD45RA+CCR7+. This TCR came from a man aged 25 to 45 in good health. The nucleotides read TGTGCCAGCAGCGCGTCTGAATTAGGGGACAGCTACCAAGAGACCCAGTACTTC. Its product reads: CASSASELGDSYQETQYF. With all but the CDR3 taken from the reference TRBV9 and TRBJ2-5 genes, the full variable domain is: DSGVTQTPKHLITATGQRVTLRCSPRSGDLSVYWYQQSLDQGLQFLIQYYNGEERAKGNILERFSAQQFPDLHSELNLSSLELGDSALYFCASSASELGDSYQETQYFGPGTRLLVL.